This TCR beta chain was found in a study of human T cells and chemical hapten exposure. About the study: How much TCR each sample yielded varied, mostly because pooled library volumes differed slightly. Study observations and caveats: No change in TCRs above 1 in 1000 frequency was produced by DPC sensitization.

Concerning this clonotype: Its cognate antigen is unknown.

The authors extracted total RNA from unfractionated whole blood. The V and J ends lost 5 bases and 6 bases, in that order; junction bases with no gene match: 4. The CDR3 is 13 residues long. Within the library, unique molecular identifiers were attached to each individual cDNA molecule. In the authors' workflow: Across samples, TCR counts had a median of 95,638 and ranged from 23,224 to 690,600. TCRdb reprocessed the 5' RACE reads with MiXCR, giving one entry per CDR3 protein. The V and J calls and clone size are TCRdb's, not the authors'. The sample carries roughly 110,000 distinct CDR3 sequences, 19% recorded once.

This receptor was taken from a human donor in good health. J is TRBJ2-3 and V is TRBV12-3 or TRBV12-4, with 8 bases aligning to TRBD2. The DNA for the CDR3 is TGTGCCAGCAGTCCGGGACTAGTCGATACGCAGTATTTT. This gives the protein CASSPGLVDTQYF.